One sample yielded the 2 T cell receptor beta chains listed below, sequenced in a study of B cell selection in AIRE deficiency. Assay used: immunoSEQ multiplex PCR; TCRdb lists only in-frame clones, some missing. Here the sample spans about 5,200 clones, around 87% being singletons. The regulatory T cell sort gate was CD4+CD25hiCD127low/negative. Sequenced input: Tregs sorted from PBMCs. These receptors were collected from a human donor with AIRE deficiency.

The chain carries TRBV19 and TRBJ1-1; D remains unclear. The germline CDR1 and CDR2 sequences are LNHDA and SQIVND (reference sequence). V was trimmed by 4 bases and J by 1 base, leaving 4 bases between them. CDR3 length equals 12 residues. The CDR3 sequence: CASSRWNTEAFF. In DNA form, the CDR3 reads TGTGCCAGTAGTAGATGGAACACTGAAGCTTTCTTT.

In nucleotides, the CDR3 is TGTGCCAGTAGCGACAGGGGTAAAAACATTCAGTACTTC. Its translation is CASSDRGKNIQYF. The gene calls are TRBV19 and TRBJ2-4, with TRBD1 matching over 8 bases. This CDR3 comprises 13 residues. CDR1 is LNHDA, CDR2 SQIVND, per germline (reference sequence). The trim removed 6 bases at V and 4 bases at J, leaving 2 bases unmatched.